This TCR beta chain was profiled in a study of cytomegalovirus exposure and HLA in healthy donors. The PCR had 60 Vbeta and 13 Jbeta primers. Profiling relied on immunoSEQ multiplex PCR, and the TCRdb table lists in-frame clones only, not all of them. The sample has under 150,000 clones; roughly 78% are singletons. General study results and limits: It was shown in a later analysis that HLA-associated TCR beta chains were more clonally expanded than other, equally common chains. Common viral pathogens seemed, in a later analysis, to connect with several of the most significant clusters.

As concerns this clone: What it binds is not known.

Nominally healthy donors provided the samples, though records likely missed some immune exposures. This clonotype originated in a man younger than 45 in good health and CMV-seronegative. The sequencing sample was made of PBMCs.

CDR3 bases: TGTGCCAGTAGTATAGGACCAGGGGTGAATGAGCAGTTCTTC. Protein product: CASSIGPGVNEQFF. This sequence joins TRBV19 and TRBJ2-1; the D gene is possibly TRBD1 (6 bases). V shed 1 base and J shed 7 bases, with 11 bases lying between them. This CDR3 contains 14 residues. The germline V gene encodes CDR1 LNHDA and CDR2 SQIVND (reference sequence). The full variable domain, completed using reference TRBV19 and TRBJ2-1, is DGGITQSPKYLFRKEGQNVTLSCEQNLNHDAMYWYRQDPGQGLRLIYYSQIVNDFQKGDIAEGYSVSREKKESFPLTVTSAQKNPTAFYLCASSIGPGVNEQFFGPGTRLTVL.